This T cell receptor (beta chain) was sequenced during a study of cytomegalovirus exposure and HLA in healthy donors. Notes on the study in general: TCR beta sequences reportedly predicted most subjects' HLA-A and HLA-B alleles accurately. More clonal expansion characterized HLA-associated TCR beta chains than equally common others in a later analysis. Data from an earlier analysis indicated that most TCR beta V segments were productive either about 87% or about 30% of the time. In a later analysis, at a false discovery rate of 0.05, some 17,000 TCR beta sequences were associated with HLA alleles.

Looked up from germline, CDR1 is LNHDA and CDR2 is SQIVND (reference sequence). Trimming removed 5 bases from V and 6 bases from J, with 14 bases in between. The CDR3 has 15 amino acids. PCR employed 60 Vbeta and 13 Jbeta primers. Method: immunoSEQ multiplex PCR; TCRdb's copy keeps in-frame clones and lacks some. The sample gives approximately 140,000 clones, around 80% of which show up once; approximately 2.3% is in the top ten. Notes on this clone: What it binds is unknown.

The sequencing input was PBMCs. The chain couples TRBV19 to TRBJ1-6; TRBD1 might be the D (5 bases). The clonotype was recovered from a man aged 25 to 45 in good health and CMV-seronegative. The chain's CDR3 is CASSVGLRRNSPLHF. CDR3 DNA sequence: TGTGCCAGTAGTGTGGGACTTCGGCGTAATTCACCCCTCCACTTT.